The 27 T cell receptor beta chains below come from one sample, sequenced in a study of shared clonotypes between healthy human individuals (TCRdb year 2020). CD8 naive samples were CD45RO-negative cells positively selected for CCR7, giving a CD45RA+CCR7+ population that excluded TemRA cells. Receptor amplification or capture employed the immunoSEQ multiplex PCR assay. In TCRdb, the immuneACCESS table is reduced to in-frame sequences with V and J assigned. These tables do not hold every clone; where another copy was compared, an unresolved V gene accounts for under half, and the others remain unexplained. For this sample there are some 630,000 clones; 90% to 97% appear just once. Around 0.1% of the sample rests with the top ten. The sequencing sample was made of naive CD8+ T cells sorted from blood. The cell subset or site label here, explained by the study, means: CD45RA+CCR7+. The origin of the receptors is a woman in her twenties or thirties in good health.

J is TRBJ2-1 and V is TRBV6-1; D is undetermined. Trimming pared 2 bases from V and 0 bases from J, leaving 8 bases between. Germline loops: CDR1 MNHNS, CDR2 SASEGT. The CDR3 contains 15 residues. CDR3 coding DNA: TGTGCCAGCAGTGAATACAGTAGCTCCTACAATGAGCAGTTCTTC. Translation gives CASSEYSSSYNEQFF.

V and J are TRBV7-2 and TRBJ1-4, with 8 bases that match TRBD1. V lost 4 bases, J lost 5 bases, and 3 bases stayed unmatched. The CDR3 consists of 14 residues. Germline CDR1 reads SGHTA; CDR2 reads FQGNSA. In DNA, the CDR3 is TGTGCCAGCAGCTCCAGACAGGGGAATGAAAAACTGTTTTTT. Translation: CASSSRQGNEKLFF.

The chain links TRBV27 to TRBJ1-5, with D unresolved. The CDR3 length is 15 residues. Looked up from germline, CDR1 is MNHEY and CDR2 is SMNVEV (reference sequence). V lost 1 base and J lost 3, with 10 bases in between. CDR3 DNA: TGTGCCAGCAGTTTATATTCGGAACCCAATCAGCCCCAGCATTTT. Amino acids: CASSLYSEPNQPQHF.

The chain has TRBV5-1 and TRBJ1-1, with D hard to call. V was trimmed by 5 bases and J by 1 base, leaving 15 bases between them. Looked up from germline, CDR1 is SGHRS and CDR2 is YFSETQ. This CDR3 region has 15 residues. The CDR3 region has the DNA TGCGCCAGCAGAAACAGCCGCTTTGCGAACACTGAAGCTTTCTTT. This gives the protein CASRNSRFANTEAFF.

The chain couples TRBV28 to TRBJ2-3; TRBD2 matches 8 bases. The trim removed 1 base at V and 3 bases at J, leaving 6 bases unmatched. CDR3 length equals 16 residues. Germline loops: CDR1 MDHEN, CDR2 SYDVKM. CDR3 in amino acids: CASSLLPGRATDTQYF. As DNA, the CDR3 is TGTGCCAGCAGTTTATTACCCGGGAGGGCTACAGATACGCAGTATTTT.

This clone has only one observation. The chain combines TRBV28 with TRBJ2-5; TRBD1 agrees at 10 bases. Germline CDR1 reads MDHEN; CDR2 reads SYDVKM. The CDR3 contains 22 residues. With 2 bases clipped from V and 5 bases from J, the junction kept 26 bases outside the gene matches. CDR3 sequence (DNA): TGTGCCAGCAGTTTACCCTCCGACAGCCAAAGCCTTCGGGGGGACAGGGGTGAGACCCAGTACTTC. Encoded protein: CASSLPSDSQSLRGDRGETQYF.

The chain employs TRBV19 and TRBJ2-7; weak D call: TRBD1 (5 bases). CDR1 LNHDA and CDR2 SQIVND come from the germline V gene (reference sequence). Trimming shortened V by 3 bases and J by 2 bases, and 11 bases separated the two germline ends. The CDR3 loop spans 14 amino acids. The CDR3 protein is CASSMTVYTYEQYF. The CDR3 region has the DNA TGTGCCAGTAGTATGACAGTCTATACCTACGAGCAGTACTTC. Full variable domain (rest looked up from reference TRBV19 and TRBJ2-7): DGGITQSPKYLFRKEGQNVTLSCEQNLNHDAMYWYRQDPGQGLRLIYYSQIVNDFQKGDIAEGYSVSREKKESFPLTVTSAQKNPTAFYLCASSMTVYTYEQYFGPGTRLTVT.

The rearrangement links TRBV13 to TRBJ2-1; 8 nucleotides agree with TRBD1. CDR1 and CDR2 from the germline V gene are PRHDT and FYEKMQ (reference sequence). Trimming at V came to 5 bases and at J to 5 bases, leaving 5 bases not matched to a gene. The CDR3 sequence is 14 residues long. This chain's CDR3 is CASSHPTGDNEQFF. The CDR3 nucleotides are TGTGCCAGCAGCCATCCGACAGGGGACAATGAGCAGTTCTTC. The whole variable domain, filled in from reference TRBV13 and TRBJ2-1, reads AAGVIQSPRHLIKEKRETATLKCYPIPRHDTVYWYQQGPGQDPQFLISFYEKMQSDKGSIPDRFSAQQFSDYHSELNMSSLELGDSALYFCASSHPTGDNEQFFGPGTRLTVL.

The V gene is TRBV4-1, the J gene TRBJ2-7; unclear D gene. CDR1 and CDR2 from the germline V gene are MGHRA and YSYEKL. The CDR3 spans 12 residues. The V end lost 4 bases, the J end lost 4 bases, and 8 bases lay between the germline ends. This chain's CDR3 is CASSRTGYEQYF. In DNA form, the CDR3 reads TGCGCCAGCAGCCGCACTGGGTACGAGCAGTACTTC.

This clone has just one count. This chain uses TRBV5-1 with TRBJ1-1, with 8 bases matching TRBD1. V lost 4 bases, J lost 5 bases, and 13 bases stayed unmatched. Germline loops: CDR1 SGHRS, CDR2 YFSETQ. The CDR3 is 16 amino acids. This CDR3 reads CASSPSRQGRWTEAFF. The CDR3 coding sequence is TGCGCCAGCAGCCCGAGCAGACAGGGGCGGTGGACTGAAGCTTTCTTT.

CDR3 sequence reads: CASSLGTSYEQYF. The CDR3 region has the DNA TGTGCCAGCAGTCTCGGGACCTCCTACGAGCAGTACTTC. V usage is TRBV27 and J usage is TRBJ2-5; D possibly uses TRBD1 or TRBD2 (5 bases each). The assigned J gene may be wrong: the sequence end matches TRBJ2-7 better. CDR3 length: 13 residues. The germline CDR1 and CDR2 sequences are MNHEY and SMNVEV (reference sequence).

This clone was seen once. The chain is built from TRBV20-1 and TRBJ1-1; a possible D gene is TRBD1 (5 bases). The CDR3 length is 11 residues. The germline V and J ends were trimmed by 5 bases and 6 bases, with 10 bases remaining between them. In germline, CDR1 is DFQATT, CDR2 SNEGSKA (reference sequence). The CDR3 protein is CSAELGAEAFF. In nucleotides, the CDR3 is TGCAGTGCTGAATTGGGGGCTGAAGCTTTCTTT.

The rearrangement joins TRBV5-4 to TRBJ2-1, with TRBD2 as a possible D gene (7 bases). Germline assignment: CDR1 SGHNT and CDR2 YYREEE (reference sequence). The CDR3 has 16 residues. The ends were cut back, 7 bases at V and 6 bases at J, with 23 bases in the middle. The CDR3 region has the DNA TGTGCCAGCCGGGGGCGGGCGGGAGATGGTCGCAATGAGCAGTTCTTC. It yields the protein CASRGRAGDGRNEQFF.

V and J are TRBV2 and TRBJ2-5; the D gene is possibly TRBD1 (5 bases). Trimming cost V 7 bases and J 5 bases, with 11 bases left between them. The germline V gene has CDR1 SNHLY and CDR2 FYNNEI. This CDR3 spans 12 amino acids. The CDR3 DNA is TGTGCCAGCACAAAGGGGTGGGAGACCCAGTACTTC. Its protein is CASTKGWETQYF.

Regarding this clone: The sample holds other DNA sequences that translate to the same CDR3. The chain carries TRBV2 and TRBJ1-5; D remains ambiguous. The CDR3 covers 14 residues. The V end was cut by 0 bases, the J end by 4 bases, with 7 bases between. Germline lookup yields CDR1 SNHLY and CDR2 FYNNEI. CDR3 DNA sequence: TGTGCCAGCAGTGAAGCGCTGGGGAATCAGCCCCAGCATTTT. Translating gives CASSEALGNQPQHF.

The V gene is TRBV5-4, the J gene TRBJ2-7; 7 nucleotides line up with TRBD2. The CDR3 runs to 14 residues. The V segment lost 1 base and the J segment 8 bases; nucleotides outside the gene matches: 9. Germline CDR1 SGHNT, CDR2 YYREEE (reference sequence). CDR3 nucleotide sequence: TGTGCCAGCAGCTTGTGGACTAGACCCTCGAAGCAGTACTTC. This translates into CASSLWTRPSKQYF.

This clone was detected once. The chain couples TRBV10-3 to TRBJ2-7, with a tentative D call TRBD1 (5 bases). This CDR3 comprises 13 residues. Germline CDR1 ENHRY, CDR2 SYGVKD. V dropped 2 bases and J dropped 2 bases, with 7 bases sitting between them. The CDR3 region is CAISETGAYEQYF. In DNA form, the CDR3 reads TGTGCCATCAGTGAGACAGGAGCCTACGAGCAGTACTTC.

Details on this clone: The same CDR3 is also encoded by other DNA sequences in this sample. The chain carries TRBV28 and TRBJ2-7, with 8 bases lining up with TRBD2. Trimming took 3 bases from V and 1 from J; bases not matched to a gene: 2. Germline V gene data show CDR1 as MDHEN and CDR2 as SYDVKM. This CDR3 spans 14 amino acids. The chain's CDR3 is CASSFAGGSYEQYF. In DNA form, the CDR3 reads TGTGCCAGCAGTTTCGCGGGAGGATCCTACGAGCAGTACTTC.

J is TRBJ1-5 and V is TRBV28; a possible D gene is TRBD1 (6 bases). Germline-derived CDR1 and CDR2 are MDHEN and SYDVKM. This CDR3 contains 16 residues. V gave up 10 bases and J gave up 5 bases, with 24 bases separating them. The CDR3 nucleotides are TGTGCCATCCAAAACTTTATGGGGGGCGATCATCAGCCCCAGCATTTT. This translates into CAIQNFMGGDHQPQHF.

The rearrangement joins TRBV11-2 to TRBJ2-2; TRBD1 aligns across 10 bases. This CDR3 is 15 amino acids long. The germline CDR1 and CDR2 sequences are SGHAT and FQNNGV. J gave up 4 bases and V 2 bases, and 1 base lay outside the gene matches. The CDR3, as DNA: TGTGCCAGCAGCTTACGGACAGGGGGCACCGGGGAGCTGTTTTTT. Its protein is CASSLRTGGTGELFF.

This clone was detected once. The genes are TRBV9 and TRBJ2-1; 7 bases map to TRBD2. J gave up 3 bases and V 5 bases, and 8 bases lay outside the gene matches. Germline V gene lookup returns CDR1 SGDLS and CDR2 YYNGEE. This CDR3 has 15 amino acids. This chain's CDR3 is CASSLVAGFYNEQFF. CDR3 in DNA: TGTGCCAGCAGTCTCGTAGCGGGTTTCTACAATGAGCAGTTCTTC.

This chain joins TRBV6-7 and TRBJ2-7; TRBD1 matches 7 bases. TRBV6-7 is identified as an open reading frame with a role that is uncertain. CDR3 length: 19 residues. V lost 2 bases to trimming and J lost 5 bases; unmatched junction nucleotides: 21. The CDR3 DNA sequence: TGTGCCAGCAGTTACCCCAGTCTAACCCCGGGACAGCCGGGGAACGAGCAGTACTTC. This encodes CASSYPSLTPGQPGNEQYF.

This chain joins TRBV4-1 and TRBJ2-7, with D possibly matching TRBD2 (5 bases). Trimming removed 1 base at V and 1 base at J, with 11 bases between. CDR1 and CDR2 (germline): MGHRA, YSYEKL. CDR3 size: 15 residues. This chain's CDR3 is CASSQVWRGSYEQYF. In DNA form, the CDR3 reads TGCGCCAGCAGCCAAGTTTGGAGAGGGTCCTACGAGCAGTACTTC.

The CDR3 loop is CASSEWIGPNYGYTF. DNA of the CDR3: TGTGCCAGCAGTGAATGGATCGGTCCTAACTATGGCTACACCTTC. The gene calls are TRBV6-1 and TRBJ1-2; no clear D gene. Trimming removed 2 bases at V and 0 bases at J, with 10 bases between. Germline-derived CDR1 and CDR2 are MNHNS and SASEGT. The length of the CDR3 is 15 residues.

The chain carries TRBV28 and TRBJ1-3; possibly TRBD1 for D (5 bases). The V end was cut by 2 bases, the J end by 8 bases, with 16 bases between. The V gene's germline CDR1 is MDHEN and CDR2 SYDVKM. This CDR3 has 15 residues. The CDR3 is CASSLGTKRRDTIYF. In DNA form, the CDR3 reads TGTGCCAGCAGTTTAGGGACGAAACGAAGAGACACCATATATTTT.

This rearrangement joins TRBV11-2 to TRBJ2-1; D may be TRBD2 (5 bases). Germline V gene lookup returns CDR1 SGHAT and CDR2 FQNNGV. The CDR3 covers 17 residues. V lost 1 base, J lost 3 bases, and 16 bases lay in between. CDR3 residues: CASSLVPPTGIYNEQFF. CDR3 nucleotide sequence: TGTGCCAGCAGCTTAGTCCCCCCTACGGGGATCTACAATGAGCAGTTCTTC.

This chain joins TRBV5-1 and TRBJ2-7, with D possibly called TRBD1 or TRBD2 (5 bases each). CDR3 size: 14 residues. V shed 2 bases and J shed 3 bases, with 12 bases lying between them. Germline CDR1 is SGHRS and CDR2 is YFSETQ. The CDR3 reads CASSFRGRNYEQYF. The CDR3 DNA is TGCGCCAGCAGCTTCCGGGGCAGAAACTACGAGCAGTACTTC.